This T cell receptor (beta chain) was sequenced for a study of Ad26.COV2.S vaccination and SARS-CoV-2 variants. About the research overall: Ad26.COV2.S arm of COV1001 included the donor.

Germline V lookup: CDR1 WSHSY, CDR2 SAAADI. The CDR3 contains 14 residues. V gave up 7 bases and J gave up 0 bases, with 10 bases separating them. Worth noting for this clone: Antigen unknown.

Whole-study findings and limits: Similar non-spike TCR breadth was observed in recipients of vaccine and of placebo.

The repertoire was sequenced with immunoSEQ multiplex PCR; TCRdb's copy has only in-frame clones and lacks some. This repertoire shows 380,000 or so clones, approximately 90% found once; its top ten account for around 5%. Treatment given: 19 received Ad26.COV2.S at low or high dose, single or two shots; several received placebo; per-sample allocation not given. Sampling was performed 63 days after the first vaccine or placebo injection. The origin of this receptor is a person aged 18-60 years who received the Ad26.COV2.S COVID-19 vaccine or a placebo. The material was peripheral blood, obtained in a trial of Ad26.COV2.S vaccine versus placebo. The V call is TRBV10-2, the J call TRBJ2-1; no reliable D call. CDR3 in amino acids: CASMVWSSYNEQFF. The CDR3 region has the DNA TGCGCCAGCATGGTCTGGAGCTCCTACAATGAGCAGTTCTTC.